A single TCR beta chain is shown here with its context. The antigen remains unidentified. The CDR3 spans 15 residues. CDR1 is LNHDA, CDR2 SQIVND, per germline (reference sequence). The V gene lost 3 bases and the J gene lost 4 bases, with 12 bases spanning the gap. The data originate from a study of cytotoxic CD8 clonotypes in ibrutinib-treated CLL. Whole-study context: Investigators reported around 25 partial and 2 complete responses; after median roughly 63 months, about 15 patients remained remitted and approximately twelve progressed. Once patients had received a median about eleven months of treatment, range 6 to 36, response samples were obtained.

The data were produced by immunoSEQ multiplex PCR, yet TCRdb's version contains in-frame clones alone and is incomplete. Among around 330,000 clones, 67% were seen once, and the ten largest hold approximately 6%. About 2 micrograms of genomic DNA, which was extracted from cryopreserved PBMCs, served as the material used for the TCR beta libraries. Study observations and caveats: Age-matched healthy donor levels were exceeded by baseline clonality, which tracked circulating CD8+ T-cell counts.

V and J are TRBV19 and TRBJ2-2; tentatively, D is TRBD1 or TRBD2 (6 bases each). This clonotype was obtained from a human donor with chronic lymphocytic leukemia. Sequencing used PBMCs, obtained after 36 months of ibrutinib treatment. The CDR3 loop reads CASSMEGGPTGELFF. The CDR3 coding sequence is TGTGCCAGTAGTATGGAGGGGGGCCCCACCGGGGAGCTGTTTTTT.